These 8 T cell receptor beta chains were sequenced from one sample in a study of cytomegalovirus exposure and HLA in healthy donors. PCR amplification relied on 60 Vbeta primers (plus 13 Jbeta primers). Sequencing used immunoSEQ multiplex PCR; TCRdb keeps in-frame clones, though not all of them. Counted here are some 180,000 clones, around 83% occurring once; the ten biggest clones make up 1.5% to 2%. Material: PBMCs. The receptors here all came from a man aged 35-49 years in good health and CMV-seropositive.

This clone was seen a single time. The chain joins TRBV7-9 to TRBJ2-7, with D perhaps matching TRBD2 (6 bases). V lost 1 base, J lost 7 bases, and 14 bases lay in between. Germline V CDR1 and CDR2: SEHNR, FQNEAQ (reference sequence). CDR3 size: 14 residues. This CDR3 reads CASSLGRGLGEQYF. The CDR3 nucleotides are TGTGCCAGCAGCTTAGGTCGGGGGTTGGGGGAGCAGTACTTC.

This sequence joins TRBV7-9 and TRBJ2-1, with 12 bases aligning to TRBD2. The length of the CDR3 is 16 residues. Trimming removed 2 bases from V and 7 bases from J; junction bases left unmatched: 6. Germline V gene sequence: CDR1 SEHNR, CDR2 FQNEAQ (reference sequence). Here the CDR3 reads CASSLTLAGGGNEQFF. In DNA, the CDR3 is TGTGCCAGCAGCTTAACCCTAGCGGGAGGGGGAAATGAGCAGTTCTTC.

The chain employs TRBV5-1 and TRBJ2-1, with 8 positions matching TRBD2. Germline V lookup: CDR1 SGHRS, CDR2 YFSETQ. Unmatched junction bases numbered 8, after V lost 0 bases and J lost 9 bases. The length of the CDR3 is 15 residues. The CDR3 DNA reads as TGCGCCAGCAGCTTGGCGGGGACTAGTATGGGTGAGCAGTTCTTC. This translates into CASSLAGTSMGEQFF.

V gene TRBV5-4 combines with J gene TRBJ2-1, with TRBD1 as a possible D gene (7 bases). This CDR3 is built from 14 residues. The ends were cut back, 1 base at V and 7 bases at J, with 12 bases in the middle. In germline, CDR1 is SGHNT, CDR2 YYREEE (reference sequence). The DNA for the CDR3 is TGTGCCAGCAGCTTGTCAGGGGGGCAAAATGAGCAGTTCTTC. Translated: CASSLSGGQNEQFF.

The rearrangement links TRBV7-9 to TRBJ1-1; no definite D call. CDR3 length: 15 residues. Germline V gene sequence: CDR1 SEHNR, CDR2 FQNEAQ (reference sequence). The V end was cut by 4 bases, the J end by 3 bases, with 15 bases between. The CDR3 sequence is CASSSAWVADTEAFF. The CDR3 bases are TGTGCCAGCAGCTCCGCGTGGGTCGCGGACACTGAAGCTTTCTTT.

The chain uses TRBV5-1 and TRBJ1-1, with TRBD1 identical over 7 bases. The CDR3 spans 15 residues. The trim removed 0 bases at V and 1 base at J, leaving 3 bases unmatched. CDR1 is SGHRS, CDR2 YFSETQ, per germline. CDR3 nucleotides: TGCGCCAGCAGCTTGGTGGCAGGGGGGAACACTGAAGCTTTCTTT. Translating it yields CASSLVAGGNTEAFF.

The chain recombines TRBV29-1 with TRBJ2-7; 11 positions agree with TRBD2. The CDR3 loop spans 14 amino acids. The V and J ends lost 4 bases and 2 bases, in that order; junction bases with no gene match: 4. Germline CDR1 SQVTM, CDR2 ANQGSEA. CDR3 loop: CSVVLAGATYEQYF. For the CDR3, the DNA is TGCAGCGTTGTACTAGCGGGGGCTACCTACGAGCAGTACTTC.

The chain employs TRBV7-8 and TRBJ1-1, with 7 bases aligning to TRBD1. In germline, CDR1 is SGHVS, CDR2 FQNEAQ. The CDR3 runs 15 residues. The J segment lost 0 bases and the V segment lost 6 bases, leaving 7 bases of the junction unmatched. For the CDR3, the DNA is TGTGCCAGCAGTTACCGGGACAGAATGAACACTGAAGCTTTCTTT. Translating gives CASSYRDRMNTEAFF.